This entry lists 20 T cell receptor beta chains sequenced from one sample in a study of OX40 agonist ivuxolimab in advanced cancers. TCRdb's table, derived via immunoSEQ multiplex PCR, lists solely in-frame clones and lacks some. Counted here are 65,000 to 95,000 clones, roughly 80% occurring once; the ten biggest clones make up 2.1%. This specimen was CD4+ or CD8+ T cells sorted from blood, taken in a trial of the OX40 agonist ivuxolimab. Receptors originate from an adult with an advanced solid tumor such as melanoma, head and neck, liver or kidney cancer.

By sample fraction, this clone is medium-sized (0.01 to 0.1%). The chain carries TRBV2 and TRBJ1-5, with 10 bases fitting TRBD1. Per the germline V gene, CDR1 is SNHLY and CDR2 is FYNNEI. Germline trimming cut 4 bases from V and 4 bases from J; bases unmatched to any gene: 7. This CDR3 region has 16 residues. The CDR3: CASSAPGQGFNQPQHF. CDR3 sequence (DNA): TGTGCCAGCAGTGCACCGGGACAGGGGTTTAATCAGCCCCAGCATTTT.

This sequence joins TRBV15 and TRBJ2-1, with 14 nucleotides matching TRBD2. Germline CDR1 LNHNV, CDR2 YYDKDF (reference sequence). V lost 5 bases, J lost 2 bases, and 5 bases stayed unmatched. CDR3 size: 17 residues. This CDR3 reads CATSSLGLAGAYNEQFF. Written as DNA, the CDR3 is TGTGCCACCAGCTCGTTGGGACTAGCGGGAGCCTACAATGAGCAGTTCTTC.

The chain couples TRBV18 to TRBJ2-1; 8 bases map to TRBD1. The ends lost 0 bases at V and 0 bases at J; junction bases unmatched: 4. This CDR3 has 17 amino acids. Germline CDR1 and CDR2: KGHSH and LQKENI. This chain's CDR3 is CASSPPGTGSSYNEQFF. In DNA form, the CDR3 reads TGTGCCAGCTCACCACCAGGGACAGGCAGCTCCTACAATGAGCAGTTCTTC.

The gene calls are TRBV12-5 and TRBJ2-7; tentative D call: TRBD2 (5 bases). Germline V CDR1 and CDR2: LGHNT, FRNRAP. CDR3 length equals 18 residues. V was pared by 0 bases and J by 1 base, with 19 bases between. The CDR3 DNA follows: TGTGCTAGTGGTTTGGTACTATTGGATCGGGATTCGTCCTACGAGCAGTACTTC. It translates to CASGLVLLDRDSSYEQYF.

V gene TRBV4-2 combines with J gene TRBJ1-6; D not resolved. This CDR3 contains 15 residues. Trimming stripped 0 bases from V and 9 bases from J, with 12 bases between. Germline CDR1 is LGHNA and CDR2 is YNFKEQ. CDR3 in DNA: TGTGCCAGCAGCCAAGATCGGTTGGCGGGTTCACCCCTCCACTTT. Its translation is CASSQDRLAGSPLHF.

The chain uses TRBV18 and TRBJ1-2; TRBD1 is a possible D gene (5 bases). Germline V gene lookup returns CDR1 KGHSH and CDR2 LQKENI. Trimming stripped 3 bases from V and 2 bases from J, with 7 bases between. The CDR3 spans 13 residues. The CDR3 loop is CASSPTVNYGYTF. The DNA of the CDR3 is TGTGCCAGCTCACCGACAGTAAACTATGGCTACACCTTC.

In regard to this clone: In the same sample, other DNA sequences code for this CDR3. V is TRBV28 and J is TRBJ1-4, with TRBD1 matching over 8 bases. The germline gives CDR1 MDHEN, CDR2 SYDVKM. The CDR3 extends over 14 amino acids. V shed 3 bases, J shed 7 bases, and the junction held 4 bases outside the gene matches. CDR3 amino acids: CASSFQGASEKLFF. The CDR3 DNA is TGTGCCAGCAGTTTTCAGGGGGCAAGTGAAAAACTGTTTTTT.

V gene TRBV29-1 combines with J gene TRBJ1-2, with D perhaps matching TRBD1 (5 bases). This CDR3 contains 12 residues. The germline V gene encodes CDR1 SQVTM and CDR2 ANQGSEA. The germline V and J ends were trimmed by 7 bases and 4 bases, with 13 bases remaining between them. CDR3 bases: TGCAGCGCATCGACAGCCTCCTATGGCTACACCTTC. This codes for CSASTASYGYTF.

The chain recombines TRBV6-6 with TRBJ1-2; maybe TRBD1 (5 bases). Between the trimmed V and J ends, which lost 6 bases and 8 bases, there was a span of 16 bases. Germline assignment: CDR1 MNHNY and CDR2 SVGAGI (reference sequence). This CDR3 contains 13 residues. CDR3 in DNA: TGTGCCAGCAGCCCCGAGGGGTCCGGCGGCTACACCTTC. Amino acids: CASSPEGSGGYTF.

The sample holds a few counts of this clone. The chain is built from TRBV19 and TRBJ1-5; D uncertain. Germline V lookup: CDR1 LNHDA, CDR2 SQIVND (reference sequence). The length of the CDR3 is 15 residues. Trimming pared 4 bases from V and 0 bases from J, leaving 10 bases between. The CDR3 spells CASSTSYSSNQPQHF. The CDR3 region has the DNA TGTGCCAGTAGTACAAGTTACAGTAGCAATCAGCCCCAGCATTTT.

The chain combines TRBV11-2 with TRBJ2-5; D is undetermined. Trimming removed 3 bases at V and 1 base at J, with 6 bases between. Per germline, CDR1 SGHAT and CDR2 FQNNGV. This CDR3 comprises 13 residues. DNA for the CDR3: TGTGCCAGCAGCTTGGGATTCCAAGAGACCCAGTACTTC. Translated, it gives CASSLGFQETQYF.

The V call is TRBV28, the J call TRBJ1-4; TRBD1 aligns across 9 bases. The germline CDR1 and CDR2 sequences are MDHEN and SYDVKM. This CDR3 spans 15 amino acids. Trimming removed 5 bases from V and 6 bases from J; junction bases left unmatched: 7. The CDR3 DNA is TGTGCCAGCAGTCCGTCGGGGACAGGGTATGAAAAACTGTTTTTT. Its protein product is CASSPSGTGYEKLFF.

The chain recombines TRBV19 with TRBJ1-5; possible D gene TRBD1, 5 bases. Trimming left V 9 bases short and J 2 bases short, with 17 bases between. Germline V gene lookup returns CDR1 LNHDA and CDR2 SQIVND (reference sequence). There are 15 residues in the CDR3. The CDR3 coding sequence is TGTGCCAGCCTCCCTAGCGACAGACGCAATCAGCCCCAGCATTTT. Encoded protein: CASLPSDRRNQPQHF.

The rearrangement links TRBV10-3 to TRBJ2-2, with TRBD1 matching 10 bases. In germline, CDR1 is ENHRY, CDR2 SYGVKD. The CDR3 totals 15 residues. V lost 6 bases to trimming and J lost 6 bases; unmatched junction nucleotides: 7. The CDR3 loop reads CAISATGGEAGELFF. The CDR3 DNA is TGTGCCATCAGCGCGACAGGGGGCGAAGCCGGGGAGCTGTTTTTT.

This clone was recorded a few times. V gene TRBV6-6 combines with J gene TRBJ1-6; 10 positions match TRBD1. The germline V gene encodes CDR1 MNHNY and CDR2 SVGAGI (reference sequence). The V segment lost 4 bases and the J segment 13 bases; nucleotides outside the gene matches: 4. The CDR3 consists of 13 residues. Here the CDR3 DNA reads TGTGCCAGCAGTTCGACAGGGGGCGGTCCCCTCCACTTT. Its protein is CASSSTGGGPLHF.

The chain uses TRBV19 and TRBJ1-2; maybe TRBD1 (6 bases). Per germline, CDR1 LNHDA and CDR2 SQIVND (reference sequence). V was trimmed by 6 bases and J by 5 bases, leaving 16 bases between them. The CDR3 has 14 amino acids. CDR3 coding DNA: TGTGCCAGTAGCCCAGGGGTGAAAAGGTATGGCTACACCTTC. It translates to CASSPGVKRYGYTF. Full variable domain (outside the CDR3, taken from reference TRBV19 and TRBJ1-2): DGGITQSPKYLFRKEGQNVTLSCEQNLNHDAMYWYRQDPGQGLRLIYYSQIVNDFQKGDIAEGYSVSREKKESFPLTVTSAQKNPTAFYLCASSPGVKRYGYTFGSGTRLTVV.

The gene calls are TRBV5-5 and TRBJ2-6; weak D call: TRBD2 (5 bases). CDR1 SGHKS and CDR2 YYEKEE come from the germline V gene (reference sequence). The CDR3 loop spans 15 amino acids. Between the trimmed V and J ends, which lost 4 bases and 1 base, there was a span of 9 bases. The CDR3 bases are TGTGCCAGCAGCCTCAGCGGTTCTGGGGCCAACGTCCTGACTTTC. This sequence encodes CASSLSGSGANVLTF.

This clone appeared once. J is TRBJ1-1 and V is TRBV5-1; D is possibly TRBD1 (5 bases). The V gene's germline CDR1 is SGHRS and CDR2 YFSETQ. Trimming removed 6 bases from V and 0 bases from J, with 9 bases in between. The CDR3 contains 13 residues. The CDR3 DNA sequence: TGCGCCAGCACGACGGACATGAACACTGAAGCTTTCTTT. Amino acids: CASTTDMNTEAFF.

The chain joins TRBV6-6 to TRBJ2-3; D gene uncertain. This CDR3 is 15 amino acids long. Trimming left V 0 bases short and J 0 bases short, with 7 bases between. Germline V gene lookup returns CDR1 MNHNY and CDR2 SVGAGI (reference sequence). The CDR3 DNA reads as TGTGCCAGCAGTTACTCGACGACCAGCACAGATACGCAGTATTTT. This gives the protein CASSYSTTSTDTQYF.

The genes are TRBV6-6 and TRBJ1-3; D not certain. From germline, CDR1 is MNHNY and CDR2 SVGAGI (reference sequence). The ends were cut back, 6 bases at V and 0 bases at J, with 12 bases in the middle. The CDR3 loop spans 15 amino acids. This chain's CDR3 is CASRVGFNSGNTIYF. CDR3 in DNA: TGTGCCAGCAGGGTCGGCTTCAACTCTGGAAACACCATATATTTT.